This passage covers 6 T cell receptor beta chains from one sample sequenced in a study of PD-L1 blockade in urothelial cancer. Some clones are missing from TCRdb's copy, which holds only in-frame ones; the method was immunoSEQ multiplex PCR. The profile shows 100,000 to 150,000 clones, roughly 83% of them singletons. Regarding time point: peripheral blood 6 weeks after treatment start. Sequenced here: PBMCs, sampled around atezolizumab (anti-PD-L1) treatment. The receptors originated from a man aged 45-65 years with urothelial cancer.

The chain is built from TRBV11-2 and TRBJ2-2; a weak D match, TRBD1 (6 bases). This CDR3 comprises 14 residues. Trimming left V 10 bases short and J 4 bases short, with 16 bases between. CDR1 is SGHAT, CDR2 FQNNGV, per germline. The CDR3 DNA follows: TGTGCCACCACAGACAGGTTGGGCACCGGGGAGCTGTTTTTT. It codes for CATTDRLGTGELFF.

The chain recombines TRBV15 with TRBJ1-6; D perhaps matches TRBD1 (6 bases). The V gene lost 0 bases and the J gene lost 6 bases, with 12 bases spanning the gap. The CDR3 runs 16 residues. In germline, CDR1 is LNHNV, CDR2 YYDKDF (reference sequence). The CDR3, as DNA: TGTGCCACCAGCAGAGATCCGGGACAAACTAATTCACCCCTCCACTTT. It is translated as CATSRDPGQTNSPLHF. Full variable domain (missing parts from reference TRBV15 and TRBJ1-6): DAMVIQNPRYQVTQFGKPVTLSCSQTLNHNVMYWYQQKSSQAPKLLFHYYDKDFNNEADTPDNFQSRRPNTSFCFLDIRSPGLGDTAMYLCATSRDPGQTNSPLHFGNGTRLTVT.

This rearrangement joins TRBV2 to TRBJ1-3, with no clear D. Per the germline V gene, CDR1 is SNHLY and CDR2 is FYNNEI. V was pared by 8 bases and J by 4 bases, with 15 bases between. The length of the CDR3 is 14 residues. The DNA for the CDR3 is TGTGCCAGCCACGAGGGAATTACAGGAAACACCATATATTTT. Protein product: CASHEGITGNTIYF.

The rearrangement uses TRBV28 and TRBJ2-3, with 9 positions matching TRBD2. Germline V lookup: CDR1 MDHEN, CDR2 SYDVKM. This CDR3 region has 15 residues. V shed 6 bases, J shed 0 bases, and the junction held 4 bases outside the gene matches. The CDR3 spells CASSRSGRSTDTQYF. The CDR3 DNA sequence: TGTGCCAGCAGCCGTAGCGGGAGAAGCACAGATACGCAGTATTTT.

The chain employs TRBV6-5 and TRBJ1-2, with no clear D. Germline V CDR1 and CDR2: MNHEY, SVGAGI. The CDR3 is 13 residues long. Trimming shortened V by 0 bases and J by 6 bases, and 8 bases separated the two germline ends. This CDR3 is CASSYSLRDGYTF. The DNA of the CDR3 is TGTGCCAGCAGTTACTCCCTGCGCGATGGCTACACCTTC.

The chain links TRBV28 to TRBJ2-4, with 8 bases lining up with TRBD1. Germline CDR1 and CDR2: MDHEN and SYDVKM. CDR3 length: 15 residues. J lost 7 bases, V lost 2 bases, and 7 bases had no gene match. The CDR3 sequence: CASSLTAGGENIQYF. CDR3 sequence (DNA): TGTGCCAGCAGTTTAACGGCAGGGGGCGAGAACATTCAGTACTTC. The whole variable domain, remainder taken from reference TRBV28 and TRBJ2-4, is DVKVTQSSRYLVKRTGEKVFLECVQDMDHENMFWYRQDPGLGLRLIYFSYDVKMKEKGDIPEGYSVSREKKERFSLILESASTNQTSMYLCASSLTAGGENIQYFGAGTRLSVL.